These 24 T cell receptor beta chains were sequenced from one sample in a study of OX40 agonist ivuxolimab in advanced cancers. TCRdb's copy holds only in-frame clones and misses some; the assay was immunoSEQ multiplex PCR. Here the sample spans about 73,000 clones, 90% being singletons. The specimen comprised CD4+ or CD8+ T cells sorted from blood, sampled in a trial of the OX40 agonist ivuxolimab. These receptors were taken from an adult with an advanced solid tumor such as melanoma, head and neck, liver or kidney cancer.

The chain uses TRBV4-2 and TRBJ1-4; D is uncertain. The CDR3 has 15 amino acids. The ends were cut back, 0 bases at V and 5 bases at J, with 10 bases in the middle. Germline-derived CDR1 and CDR2 are LGHNA and YNFKEQ. This CDR3 reads CASSQEGSRNEKLFF. The CDR3 nucleotides read TGTGCCAGCAGCCAAGAAGGGTCCCGGAATGAAAAACTGTTTTTT.

The gene calls are TRBV5-1 and TRBJ2-1; the match to TRBD2 covers 8 bases. Losses at the gene ends were 4 bases for V and 2 bases for J; bases not matched to a gene: 11. The CDR3 is 17 amino acids. Germline CDR1 and CDR2: SGHRS and YFSETQ. CDR3 loop: CASSPRSSGNTYNEQFF. The CDR3 region has the DNA TGCGCCAGCAGCCCCAGGAGTAGCGGGAACACCTACAATGAGCAGTTCTTC. Together with reference TRBV5-1 and TRBJ2-1, the CDR3 gives the full variable domain: KAGVTQTPRYLIKTRGQQVTLSCSPISGHRSVSWYQQTPGQGLQFLFEYFSETQRNKGNFPGRFSGRQFSNSRSEMNVSTLELGDSALYLCASSPRSSGNTYNEQFFGPGTRLTVL.

The chain carries TRBV5-4 and TRBJ2-1; 7 nucleotides line up with TRBD2. Trimming took 2 bases from V and 8 from J; bases not matched to a gene: 4. The CDR3 extends over 13 amino acids. Germline CDR1 SGHNT, CDR2 YYREEE (reference sequence). CDR3 sequence: CASSFQTSDEQFF. CDR3 nucleotide sequence: TGTGCCAGCAGCTTTCAAACTAGCGATGAGCAGTTCTTC.

The rearrangement links TRBV5-4 to TRBJ2-3, with 7 nucleotides matching TRBD2. Germline trimming cut 5 bases from V and 2 bases from J; bases unmatched to any gene: 8. This CDR3 is 15 amino acids long. The germline V gene has CDR1 SGHNT and CDR2 YYREEE (reference sequence). Here the CDR3 DNA reads TGTGCCAGCAGGTCGACTAGCACTCACACAGATACGCAGTATTTT. This codes for CASRSTSTHTDTQYF.

Turning to this clone: At one end the junction does not follow the germline gene, possibly because of a read error. The sample holds other DNA sequences that translate to the same CDR3. The chain uses TRBV6-5 and TRBJ2-7; D unresolved. CDR1 is MNHEY, CDR2 SVGAGI, per germline. The CDR3 runs to 15 residues. CDR3 coding DNA: TGTGCCAGCAGTTATAAGGTTACCAGCTCCTACGAGCAGTATTTC. Its translation is CASSYKVTSSYEQYF.

This chain connects TRBV2 to TRBJ2-7; D may be TRBD1 (5 bases). Trimming took 6 bases from V and 6 from J, leaving 12 bases between them. The length of the CDR3 is 12 residues. Germline-derived CDR1 and CDR2 are SNHLY and FYNNEI. The CDR3 DNA reads as TGTGCCAGCAGACTGGACACCTTCGAGCAGTACTTC. Amino acid sequence: CASRLDTFEQYF.

The rearrangement uses TRBV30 and TRBJ2-6; D not certain. The CDR3 runs to 16 residues. Germline-derived CDR1 and CDR2 are GTSNPN and SVGIG (reference sequence). Trimming cost V 4 bases and J 4 bases, with 17 bases left between them. The CDR3 coding sequence is TGTGCCTGGAATAAAGACGGACGTAGAGGGGCCAACGTCCTGACTTTC. Translation: CAWNKDGRRGANVLTF.

The chain joins TRBV18 to TRBJ2-7; 8 bases are a match to TRBD1. The CDR3 covers 14 residues. With V trimmed by 4 bases and J by 6 bases, 8 bases remained unmatched. The germline V gene encodes CDR1 KGHSH and CDR2 LQKENI. CDR3 amino acids: CASSLGGQGPEQYF. In nucleotides, the CDR3 is TGTGCCAGCTCACTCGGTGGACAGGGTCCCGAGCAGTACTTC.

This chain joins TRBV5-1 and TRBJ1-1; D is uncertain. Germline V gene lookup returns CDR1 SGHRS and CDR2 YFSETQ. Trimming shortened V by 4 bases and J by 2 bases, and 15 bases separated the two germline ends. CDR3 length equals 15 residues. CDR3 sequence: CASSPTVVVNTEAFF. The DNA of the CDR3 is TGCGCCAGCAGCCCCACTGTAGTAGTTAACACTGAAGCTTTCTTT. Variable domain in full (rest from reference TRBV5-1 and TRBJ1-1): KAGVTQTPRYLIKTRGQQVTLSCSPISGHRSVSWYQQTPGQGLQFLFEYFSETQRNKGNFPGRFSGRQFSNSRSEMNVSTLELGDSALYLCASSPTVVVNTEAFFGQGTRLTVV.

The gene calls are TRBV5-6 and TRBJ2-2; D is ambiguous. Germline assignment: CDR1 SGHDT and CDR2 YYEEEE. The V and J ends lost 0 bases and 1 base respectively, with 7 bases between them. The CDR3 spans 15 residues. The CDR3 DNA sequence: TGTGCCAGCAGCTTGGGACCCGTGAACACCGGGGAGCTGTTTTTT. Translating gives CASSLGPVNTGELFF.

The chain recombines TRBV30 with TRBJ2-2, with 9 positions matching TRBD2. Germline lookup yields CDR1 GTSNPN and CDR2 SVGIG (reference sequence). The CDR3 is 14 residues long. The V and J ends lost 7 bases and 6 bases, in that order; junction bases with no gene match: 9. This CDR3 reads CASPGTSMAGELFF. The CDR3 DNA reads TGTGCCTCCCCCGGGACTAGCATGGCCGGGGAGCTGTTTTTT. The complete variable domain, with remaining parts taken from reference TRBV30 and TRBJ2-2, reads SQTIHQWPATLVQPVGSPLSLECTVEGTSNPNLYWYRQAAGRGLQLLFYSVGIGQISSEVPQNLSASRPQDRQFILSSKKLLLSDSGFYLCASPGTSMAGELFFGEGSRLTVL.

The chain uses TRBV7-9 and TRBJ2-7; D is perhaps TRBD2 (5 bases). V lost 4 bases, J lost 3 bases, and 16 bases lay in between. Germline CDR1 SEHNR, CDR2 FQNEAQ (reference sequence). There are 15 residues in the CDR3. CDR3 bases: TGTGCCAGCAGCTACGGACTGGCCGTAAACTACGAGCAGTACTTC. Translating gives CASSYGLAVNYEQYF.

The chain joins TRBV9 to TRBJ2-5; 9 bases fit TRBD2. This CDR3 has 16 amino acids. J gave up 2 bases and V 0 bases, and 5 bases lay outside the gene matches. Per germline, CDR1 SGDLS and CDR2 YYNGEE. The CDR3 region has the DNA TGTGCCAGCAGCGTAGGGGTTAGCGGGAGTCAAGAGACCCAGTACTTC. Translated: CASSVGVSGSQETQYF.

This chain joins TRBV1 and TRBJ2-1; the table assigns TRBD2, which was not confirmed against the DNA. TRBV1 is a documented pseudogene. The CDR3 consists of 20 residues. CDR3 region: CTSSQDPRTSGPASYNEQFF. For the CDR3, the DNA is TGCACCAGCAGCCAAGATCCCCGGACTAGCGGGCCCGCCTCCTACAATGAGCAGTTCTTC.

The chain is built from TRBV27 and TRBJ1-5; 9 bases align to TRBD1. This CDR3 region has 15 residues. After removal of 2 bases from V and 10 bases from J, the junction contained 9 bases not matched to a gene. Germline loops: CDR1 MNHEY, CDR2 SMNVEV (reference sequence). CDR3 loop: CASSLGRTGDFPQHF. The CDR3 coding sequence is TGTGCCAGCAGTTTAGGGCGGACAGGGGATTTTCCCCAGCATTTT.

The chain has TRBV4-2 and TRBJ2-2; 9 nucleotides match TRBD2. This CDR3 is 15 amino acids long. Trimming removed 6 bases from V and 0 bases from J; junction bases left unmatched: 2. Looked up from germline, CDR1 is LGHNA and CDR2 is YNFKEQ. The CDR3 reads CASRTSGSNTGELFF. DNA for the CDR3: TGTGCCAGCAGGACTAGCGGTTCGAACACCGGGGAGCTGTTTTTT.

The chain is built from TRBV20-1 and TRBJ2-7, with D unclear. CDR1 is DFQATT, CDR2 SNEGSKA, per germline (reference sequence). CDR3 length: 11 amino acids. CDR3 region: CSGTDGYEQYF. Here the CDR3 DNA reads TGCAGCGGAACGGACGGATACGAGCAGTACTTC.

The chain is built from TRBV30 and TRBJ2-7, with TRBD2 matching over 7 bases. The CDR3 length is 15 residues. The V gene end was trimmed by 3 bases and the J gene end by 1 base; junction bases not matched to a gene: 9. The germline gives CDR1 GTSNPN, CDR2 SVGIG (reference sequence). The CDR3 DNA follows: TGTGCCTGGAGAAGCACGGGAGGTCCTTCCTACGAGCAGTACTTC. Translated, it gives CAWRSTGGPSYEQYF.

V is TRBV6-6 and J is TRBJ2-3, with a weak D call TRBD2 (6 bases). V was clipped by 6 bases and J by 1 base, with 14 bases between them. Per germline, CDR1 MNHNY and CDR2 SVGAGI (reference sequence). This CDR3 region has 15 residues. The CDR3 loop reads CASRISGVGTDTQYF. The CDR3 DNA reads as TGTGCCAGCAGAATTAGCGGAGTGGGCACAGATACGCAGTATTTT.

J is TRBJ2-1 and V is TRBV19; the match to TRBD1 covers 8 bases. Trimming removed 0 bases from V and 7 bases from J; junction bases left unmatched: 5. The CDR3 is 15 residues long. The germline V gene has CDR1 LNHDA and CDR2 SQIVND (reference sequence). The CDR3, as DNA: TGTGCCAGTAGTATAGACAGGGGGCAGATAAATGAGCAGTTCTTC. Its protein is CASSIDRGQINEQFF.

In DNA, the CDR3 is TGTGCCAGCAGCTTAGAGGCGACCTGGAGCTCCTACGAGCAGTACTTC. Its protein product is CASSLEATWSSYEQYF. The chain uses TRBV11-2 and TRBJ2-7; D ambiguous. The CDR3 length is 16 residues. Trimming removed 0 bases at V and 0 bases at J, with 12 bases between. The V gene's germline CDR1 is SGHAT and CDR2 FQNNGV.

This chain joins TRBV18 and TRBJ1-2; no reliable D call. Germline V gene lookup returns CDR1 KGHSH and CDR2 LQKENI. Trimming took 3 bases from V and 3 from J, leaving 8 bases between them. This CDR3 is built from 13 residues. The CDR3, as DNA: TGTGCCAGCTCACCTAGGGTTGACTATGGCTACACCTTC. It specifies CASSPRVDYGYTF.

The rearrangement links TRBV5-1 to TRBJ2-5; D is uncertain. With 1 base removed from V and 5 bases from J, the gap between germline ends came to 6 bases. The CDR3 has 12 amino acids. CDR1 is SGHRS, CDR2 YFSETQ, per germline. The CDR3, as DNA: TGCGCCAGCAGCTTGCATTTGGAGACCCAGTACTTC. It is translated as CASSLHLETQYF.

J is TRBJ1-1 and V is TRBV2; no firm D call. CDR3 length equals 12 residues. Trimming removed 6 bases from V and 6 bases from J, with 11 bases in between. CDR1 is SNHLY and CDR2 is FYNNEI in the germline V gene. The CDR3: CASRRGIAEAFF. The CDR3 nucleotides read TGTGCCAGCAGGCGGGGAATCGCTGAAGCTTTCTTT.